This T cell receptor beta chain was sequenced for a study of T-cell memory formation after mild COVID-19 (dated by TCRdb to the early 2020s). Context from the whole study: Most TCR sequence clusters were specific to one of the two donors. T-cell clones expanding and contracting after mild COVID-19 in two donors were tracked by longitudinal TCRalpha and TCRbeta repertoire sequencing. Two young, previously healthy adult volunteers, one female and one male, were included in the cohort.

The sample was run on an Illumina NovaSeq 6000. TCRalpha and TCRbeta cDNA libraries were built by 5'RACE with constant-segment primers, adding sample barcodes and unique molecular identifiers. RNA was extracted from every sample with Trizol reagent. Libraries were amplified in two PCR steps, with a second sample barcode and Illumina TruSeq adapters added in the second step. Libraries were sequenced on an Illumina NovaSeq with 2 x 150 bp paired-end reads. Per the source publication's procedure: With migec v1.2.7, reads were demultiplexed and then collapsed into UMI-guided consensus sequences. Using mixcr v2.1.11, UMI consensuses were aligned to TRA and TRB V and J templates and then assembled into clonotypes. A clonotype was counted as expanded or contracted only if both edgeR and NoisET called the change significant, with noise models trained on biological replicates. For edgeR calls, a false discovery rate-adjusted p below 0.01 and a log2 fold-change threshold of 1 were applied. As an exploratory analysis of dynamics, max-normalized trajectories of the 1000 most abundant clonotypes were examined by PCA with hierarchical clustering. Separately sequenced CD4+ and CD8+ repertoires were used to assign the CD4 or CD8 phenotype of responding clones. Starting from the raw public reads, TCRdb applied fastp trimming at Q25, assembled clones with MiXCR and retained in-frame beta chains. Each record represents a unique CDR3 protein, reported with the most common genes and DNA among its rows. The V and J calls shown here were made by TCRdb, not taken from the authors' results. The sample yields about 210,000 distinct CDR3 sequences; about 10% were counted once. The ten largest clones represent 2.5% to 3.5% of the sample.

General conclusions and limits of the study: Clones contracting from day 15 to 85 had balanced CD4/CD8 phenotypes, while a second wave expanding from day 15 to 37 was biased towards CD4+. SARS-CoV-2 specificity of the second-wave clones peaking on day 37 was not confirmed. The study included only a couple of mild cases, and larger cohorts that include severe cases with pre-infection samples were judged to be necessary. Contracting CD4+ clones were found mainly in CM and EM memory subsets, while CD8+ clones were enriched in EMRA. The detection of some responding clones in pre-infection memory suggests that pre-existing cross-reactive memory T cells joined the SARS-CoV-2 response.

This clonotype has a handful of counts. Its antigen remains unidentified. No much larger clone exists at a distance of one base, and base qualities are not known. Ficoll-Paque density gradient centrifugation was the method used to isolate PBMCs. The CDR3, cysteine through phenylalanine, is 17 amino acids long. Kept here is only the CDR3 DNA, which spans 51 bases and is read in frame from base 1. Between the V and J ends, shortened by 2 bases and 4 bases respectively, the junction contains 17 bases. From a lookup of the germline V gene, CDR1 and CDR2 are SGHVS and FQNEAQ. The sample taken for sequencing was PBMCs or a T cell subset sorted from them (not recorded which). Rearrangement joined TRBV7-8 to TRBJ2-2; TRBD1 might be the D gene, on 5 matching bases. This TCR came from a man aged 18 to 30 who had mild COVID-19 (a few samples of this study predate the infection). The sample titles of this study are shuffled in the database, so cell type and time point are left out; the donor was told from shared clones. The DNA sequence is as follows: TGTGCCAGCAGCTTATTCACAGGTTCCCAGAGCACCGGGGAGCTGTTTTTT. It encodes CASSLFTGSQSTGELFF.